What follows are 21 T cell receptor beta chains derived from one specimen sequenced in a study of human T cells and chemical hapten exposure. Time point: patch test 1, 2 weeks after DPC sensitization. Treatment meaning: therapeutic diphenylcyclopropenone sensitization with weekly scalp DPC. TCRdb re-called the RACE reads with MiXCR, one entry per CDR3 protein. The sample yields approximately 79,000 distinct CDR3 sequences, 10% seen once. The material was whole blood, obtained in connection with sensitization to the hapten diphenylcyclopropenone (DPC). These receptors came from a woman between 50 and 59 years old with alopecia areata. Some clones in this sample may be carry-over from other donors' samples.

The rearrangement uses TRBV12-3 or TRBV12-4 and TRBJ2-3, with TRBD1 matching 7 bases. The length of the CDR3 is 14 residues. V dropped 4 bases and J dropped 4; count of bases not matched to a gene: 5. The CDR3 protein is CASSSYRGADTQYF. The CDR3 DNA reads as TGTGCCAGCAGTTCTTACAGGGGAGCAGATACGCAGTATTTT.

The chain links TRBV29-1 to TRBJ2-5; D tentatively reads TRBD1 or TRBD2 (6 bases each). Trimming pared 5 bases from V and 5 bases from J, leaving 21 bases between. Germline CDR1 SQVTM, CDR2 ANQGSEA. The CDR3 runs 15 residues. CDR3 nucleotides: TGCAGCGTTATGGGGGGCAGCCCTGGGTCGGAGACCCAGTACTTC. This gives the protein CSVMGGSPGSETQYF.

This clonotype was recorded at least ten times. V gene TRBV12-3 or TRBV12-4 combines with J gene TRBJ1-3; D is uncertain. Trimming stripped 2 bases from V and 0 bases from J, with 11 bases between. This CDR3 comprises 16 residues. For the CDR3, the DNA is TGTGCCAGCAGTTTAAGCAGAGGACCCTCTGGAAACACCATATATTTT. Protein: CASSLSRGPSGNTIYF.

For the CDR3, the DNA is TGCAGCGTGGGGCAGGGCACAGATACGCAGTATTTT. Protein: CSVGQGTDTQYF. The rearrangement joins TRBV29-1 to TRBJ2-3; D is perhaps TRBD1 (5 bases). CDR1 is SQVTM, CDR2 ANQGSEA, per germline. Trimming left V 6 bases short and J 1 base short, with 8 bases between. The CDR3 spans 12 residues.

The table lists this clonotype with many counts. The chain uses TRBV6-5 and TRBJ1-1; D remains ambiguous. V was trimmed by 6 bases and J by 4 bases, leaving 15 bases between them. This CDR3 has 14 residues. The germline gives CDR1 MNHEY, CDR2 SVGAGI. CDR3 sequence: CASSLASGSTEAFF. DNA of the CDR3: TGTGCCAGCAGCCTGGCTTCGGGGAGCACTGAAGCTTTCTTT.

This clonotype was counted only a few times. V gene TRBV7-9 combines with J gene TRBJ2-3; the D is unclear. The V and J ends lost 5 bases and 4 bases respectively, with 4 bases between them. The V gene's germline CDR1 is SEHNR and CDR2 FQNEAQ (reference sequence). This CDR3 has 11 amino acids. The CDR3, as DNA: TGTGCCAGCAGCGCGGCAGATACGCAGTATTTT. It translates to CASSAADTQYF.

The rearrangement uses TRBV28 and TRBJ1-1, with TRBD1 as a possible D gene (6 bases). The CDR3 has 12 residues. Germline CDR1 reads MDHEN; CDR2 reads SYDVKM. Trimming pared 6 bases from V and 13 bases from J, leaving 18 bases between. CDR3 sequence reads: CASSLTPGAGFF. The CDR3 nucleotides are TGTGCCAGCAGCCTAACCCCAGGGGCGGGTTTCTTT.

The chain joins TRBV29-1 to TRBJ2-5; D gene ambiguous. V was trimmed by 4 bases and J by 5 bases, leaving 11 bases between them. The CDR3 spans 12 residues. The germline CDR1 and CDR2 sequences are SQVTM and ANQGSEA. Here the CDR3 reads CSVGTRLETQYF. As DNA, the CDR3 is TGCAGCGTTGGTACAAGATTGGAGACCCAGTACTTC.

This clonotype was seen repeatedly, ten times or more. The chain links TRBV29-1 to TRBJ2-2; 7 positions match TRBD2. Germline loops: CDR1 SQVTM, CDR2 ANQGSEA. Trimming at V came to 6 bases and at J to 4 bases, leaving 11 bases not matched to a gene. The CDR3 sequence is 15 residues long. The CDR3: CSVSPREAVTGELFF. CDR3 DNA sequence: TGCAGCGTGTCCCCCCGGGAGGCCGTCACCGGGGAGCTGTTTTTT.

This clonotype was found a few times. The V and J genes are TRBV11-2 and TRBJ1-4, with D unresolved. Germline V gene sequence: CDR1 SGHAT, CDR2 FQNNGV. The CDR3 covers 14 residues. Trimming left V 3 bases short and J 4 bases short, with 9 bases between. The CDR3 coding sequence is TGTGCCAGCAGCTTCGACACCGGTAATGAAAAACTGTTTTTT. This encodes CASSFDTGNEKLFF.

This clonotype showed up many times. This chain uses TRBV20-1 with TRBJ2-7; 7 bases line up with TRBD2. V was pared by 0 bases and J by 4 bases, with 6 bases of the junction left unmatched. In germline, CDR1 is DFQATT, CDR2 SNEGSKA (reference sequence). The CDR3 consists of 14 residues. CDR3 sequence reads: CSARDRREGYEQYF. CDR3 coding DNA: TGCAGTGCTAGAGATCGGAGGGAGGGGTACGAGCAGTACTTC.

The chain has TRBV6-2 or TRBV6-3 and TRBJ2-7; D possibly uses TRBD1 or TRBD2 (5 bases each). Germline-derived CDR1 and CDR2 are MNHEY and SVGEGT. The ends were cut back, 6 bases at V and 6 bases at J, with 15 bases in the middle. The CDR3 consists of 13 residues. CDR3 nucleotide sequence: TGTGCCAGCAGACCGAACTGGGGGAGCGAGCAGTACTTC. Its translation: CASRPNWGSEQYF.

The sample holds many counts of this clonotype. V is TRBV20-1 and J is TRBJ1-1; unclear D gene. CDR3 length: 12 residues. V was clipped by 0 bases and J by 7 bases, with 9 bases between them. CDR1 and CDR2 from the germline V gene are DFQATT and SNEGSKA (reference sequence). The CDR3 DNA is TGCAGTGCTAGAGATCAAGTGGTTGAAGCTTTCTTT. The encoded protein is CSARDQVVEAFF.

This sequence joins TRBV20-1 and TRBJ1-5; D is undetermined. The germline CDR1 and CDR2 sequences are DFQATT and SNEGSKA (reference sequence). The V gene lost 5 bases and the J gene lost 4 bases, with 12 bases spanning the gap. The CDR3 loop spans 13 amino acids. CDR3 sequence: CSAHNTGNQPQHF. CDR3 nucleotide sequence: TGCAGTGCTCACAACACGGGAAATCAGCCCCAGCATTTT.

The chain uses TRBV29-1 and TRBJ2-3, with 8 bases matching TRBD1. CDR1 and CDR2 from the germline V gene are SQVTM and ANQGSEA. The J segment lost 8 bases and the V segment lost 6 bases, leaving 16 bases of the junction unmatched. The CDR3 covers 15 residues. The CDR3, as DNA: TGCAGCGTAGGAGGACAGGGAACAGCGGGCAGTACGCAGTATTTT. Its translation: CSVGGQGTAGSTQYF.

This clonotype has ten or more counts. The genes are TRBV7-8 and TRBJ1-2; D ambiguous. Germline V lookup: CDR1 SGHVS, CDR2 FQNEAQ. The CDR3 spans 11 residues. V lost 1 base, J lost 9 bases, and 6 bases lay in between. CDR3 DNA: TGTGCCAGCAGCTTAGATTTTCGCTACACCTTC. This gives the protein CASSLDFRYTF. The whole variable domain, remainder taken from reference TRBV7-8 and TRBJ1-2, is GAGVSQSPRYKVAKRGQDVALRCDPISGHVSLFWYQQALGQGPEFLTYFQNEAQLDKSGLPSDRFFAERPEGSVSTLKIQRTQQEDSAVYLCASSLDFRYTFGSGTRLTVV.

V usage is TRBV29-1 and J usage is TRBJ2-7; no clear D. V shed 7 bases and J shed 6 bases, with 16 bases lying between them. The CDR3 contains 12 residues. The V gene's germline CDR1 is SQVTM and CDR2 ANQGSEA. CDR3 sequence (DNA): TGCAGCGCCGTAGCCACTGCCGCCGAGCAGTACTTC. Encoded protein: CSAVATAAEQYF.

V usage is TRBV29-1 and J usage is TRBJ2-1; D gene unclear. Between the trimmed V and J ends, which lost 4 bases and 7 bases, there was a span of 11 bases. The CDR3 covers 12 residues. CDR1 is SQVTM and CDR2 is ANQGSEA in the germline V gene. The DNA for the CDR3 is TGCAGCGTTGCGGAGTCCGGGAATGAGCAGTTCTTC. Translation: CSVAESGNEQFF.

The chain uses TRBV18 and TRBJ2-7; 8 nucleotides agree with TRBD1. V dropped 1 base and J dropped 7; count of bases not matched to a gene: 0. From germline, CDR1 is KGHSH and CDR2 LQKENI. The CDR3 contains 12 residues. CDR3 amino acids: CASSPRDREQYF. The CDR3 DNA reads TGTGCCAGCTCACCACGGGACAGGGAGCAGTACTTC.

Ten or more counts support this clonotype. The V call is TRBV20-1, the J call TRBJ1-6, with 8 nucleotides matching TRBD1. This CDR3 is 13 amino acids long. Trimming took 3 bases from V and 9 from J; bases not matched to a gene: 4. Germline V CDR1 and CDR2: DFQATT, SNEGSKA (reference sequence). The CDR3 nucleotides are TGCAGTGCTAGCGCACAGGGGGGTTCACCCCTCCACTTT. This sequence encodes CSASAQGGSPLHF.

There are many counts of this clonotype. V gene TRBV10-3 combines with J gene TRBJ2-7; 7 nucleotides agree with TRBD2. V was pared by 0 bases and J by 0 bases, with 2 bases of the junction left unmatched. This CDR3 has 15 amino acids. The germline gives CDR1 ENHRY, CDR2 SYGVKD. CDR3 amino acids: CAISESGGSSYEQYF. The CDR3 nucleotides read TGTGCCATCAGTGAGTCTGGCGGGAGCTCCTACGAGCAGTACTTC.